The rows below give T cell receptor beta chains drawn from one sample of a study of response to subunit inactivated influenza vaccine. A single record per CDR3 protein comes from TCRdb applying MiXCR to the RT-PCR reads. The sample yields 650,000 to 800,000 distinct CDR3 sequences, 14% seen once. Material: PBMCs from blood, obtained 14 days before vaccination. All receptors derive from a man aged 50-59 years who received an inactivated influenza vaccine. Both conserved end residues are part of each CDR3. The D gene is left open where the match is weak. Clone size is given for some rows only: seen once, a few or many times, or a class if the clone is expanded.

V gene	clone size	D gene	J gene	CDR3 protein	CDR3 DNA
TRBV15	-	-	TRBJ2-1	CATSEGDEQFF	TGTGCCACCAGCGAGGGGGATGAGCAGTTCTTC
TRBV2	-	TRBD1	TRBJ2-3	CASSPGTGISSGSPDTQYF	TGTGCCAGCAGCCCCGGGACAGGTATTTCGTCAGGTAGTCCAGATACGCAGTATTTT
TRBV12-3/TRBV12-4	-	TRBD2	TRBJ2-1	CASSEGTSGVYNEQFF	TGTGCCAGCAGTGAGGGGACTAGCGGGGTTTACAATGAGCAGTTCTTC
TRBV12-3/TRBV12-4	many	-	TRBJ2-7	CASSFAQGTYEQYF	TGTGCCAGCAGTTTCGCCCAGGGAACTTACGAGCAGTACTTC
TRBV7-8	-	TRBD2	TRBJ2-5	CASSLAGTSVVETQYF	TGTGCCAGCAGCTTAGCGGGGACTAGCGTTGTAGAGACCCAGTACTTC
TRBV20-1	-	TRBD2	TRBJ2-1	CSARDSSGGGGEQFF	TGCAGTGCTAGAGATAGCAGCGGGGGAGGGGGTGAGCAGTTCTTC
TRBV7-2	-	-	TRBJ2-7	CASSLASSRAAYYEQYF	TGTGCCAGCAGCTTAGCGTCTTCTCGAGCTGCATACTACGAGCAGTACTTC
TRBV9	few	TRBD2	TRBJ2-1	CASSVGSGSGEQFF	TGTGCCAGCAGCGTAGGTAGCGGGAGTGGTGAGCAGTTCTTC
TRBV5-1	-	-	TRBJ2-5	CASSLGGPQYF	TGCGCCAGCAGCTTGGGGGGCCCCCAGTACTTC
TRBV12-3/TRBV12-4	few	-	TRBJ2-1	CASSLYQGAYNEQFF	TGTGCCAGCAGTTTGTATCAGGGCGCCTACAATGAGCAGTTCTTC
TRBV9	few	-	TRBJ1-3	CASSPAGGGAPGNTIYF	TGTGCCAGCAGCCCGGCCGGTGGGGGGGCGCCGGGAAACACCATATATTTT
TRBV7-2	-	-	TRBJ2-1	CASSLLGLLFF	TGTGCCAGCAGCTTATTGGGACTTTTGTTCTTC
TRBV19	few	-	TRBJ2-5	CASSIVETPGAQYF	TGTGCCAGTAGTATAGTGGAGACTCCAGGGGCCCAGTACTTC
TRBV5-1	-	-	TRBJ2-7	CASSSRLDSYEQYF	TGCGCCAGCAGCTCGAGACTAGACTCCTACGAGCAGTACTTC
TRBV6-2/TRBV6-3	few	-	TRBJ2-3	CASRDLGPDTQYF	TGTGCCAGCAGAGACTTGGGGCCTGATACGCAGTATTTT
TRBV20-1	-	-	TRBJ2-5	CSARAAAGQGTQYF	TGCAGTGCTAGAGCGGCGGCGGGACAAGGGACCCAGTACTTC
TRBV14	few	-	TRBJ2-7	CASSQDGKLTYEQYF	TGTGCCAGCAGCCAAGACGGTAAACTAACCTACGAGCAGTACTTC
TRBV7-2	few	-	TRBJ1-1	CASSRKGGRNTEAFF	TGTGCCAGCAGCCGAAAGGGGGGGCGAAACACTGAAGCTTTCTTT
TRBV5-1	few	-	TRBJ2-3	CASRTSHSDTQYF	TGCGCCAGCAGAACTAGCCATTCTGATACGCAGTATTTT